This is a list of T cell receptor beta chains from one sample in a study of T cell changes during pregnancy in multiple sclerosis. Measured with immunoSEQ multiplex PCR; TCRdb has only the in-frame clones, and not every one. This table has fewer than 110,000 clones, roughly 93% appearing once. The specimen comprised peripheral blood, sampled after pregnancy. These receptors were obtained from a female donor with multiple sclerosis, enrolled in a pregnancy study. CDR3s include the opening cysteine and the closing phenylalanine or tryptophan. The D gene is left open where the match is weak. Expanded clones are given a class, and other clones once, few, many or no size at all.

clone size: -; V gene: TRBV7-8; J gene: TRBJ2-1; D gene: -; CDR3 protein: CASSLTSFGNEQFF; CDR3 DNA: TGTGCCAGCAGCTTAACTAGTTTTGGCAATGAGCAGTTCTTC
clone size: few; V gene: TRBV18; J gene: TRBJ1-1; D gene: -; CDR3 protein: CASSPRQANTEAFF; CDR3 DNA: TGTGCCAGCTCACCTCGACAGGCGAACACTGAAGCTTTCTTT
clone size: -; V gene: TRBV19; J gene: TRBJ2-7; D gene: TRBD1; CDR3 protein: CASRRTGGDEQYF; CDR3 DNA: TGTGCCAGTAGAAGGACAGGGGGCGACGAGCAGTACTTC
clone size: -; V gene: TRBV18; J gene: TRBJ1-6; D gene: -; CDR3 protein: CASSPAGADNSPLHF; CDR3 DNA: TGTGCCAGCTCACCAGCAGGGGCAGATAATTCACCCCTCCACTTT
clone size: -; V gene: TRBV5-1; J gene: TRBJ2-1; D gene: TRBD2; CDR3 protein: CASSSTSGGAGDEQFF; CDR3 DNA: TGCGCCAGCAGCTCGACTAGCGGGGGGGCAGGGGATGAGCAGTTCTTC
clone size: -; V gene: TRBV6-5; J gene: TRBJ2-7; D gene: TRBD1; CDR3 protein: CASRGQGAYEQYF; CDR3 DNA: TGTGCCAGCAGGGGACAGGGGGCCTACGAGCAGTACTTC
clone size: -; V gene: TRBV2; J gene: TRBJ1-6; D gene: -; CDR3 protein: CASSEISSYNSPLHF; CDR3 DNA: TGTGCCAGCAGTGAAATTAGCTCCTATAATTCACCCCTCCACTTT
clone size: once; V gene: TRBV9; J gene: TRBJ1-2; D gene: -; CDR3 protein: CASSVDSNYGYTF; CDR3 DNA: TGTGCCAGCAGCGTAGACAGCAACTATGGCTACACCTTC
clone size: -; V gene: TRBV7-2; J gene: TRBJ1-4; D gene: TRBD1; CDR3 protein: CASSLAGTVNEKLFF; CDR3 DNA: TGTGCCAGCAGCTTAGCGGGGACAGTTAATGAAAAACTGTTTTTT
clone size: -; V gene: TRBV7-9; J gene: TRBJ2-7; D gene: TRBD1; CDR3 protein: CASSFTGGSYEQYF; CDR3 DNA: TGTGCCAGCAGCTTTACAGGGGGCTCCTACGAGCAGTACTTC
clone size: -; V gene: TRBV7-9; J gene: TRBJ1-2; D gene: -; CDR3 protein: CASSPTANGGYGYTF; CDR3 DNA: TGTGCCAGCAGCCCGACAGCCAACGGCGGCTATGGCTACACCTTC
clone size: once; V gene: TRBV28; J gene: TRBJ1-1; D gene: -; CDR3 protein: CASTSYHQGFTEAFF; CDR3 DNA: TGTGCCAGCACCTCCTATCATCAGGGATTCACTGAAGCTTTCTTT
clone size: few; V gene: TRBV19; J gene: TRBJ1-2; D gene: -; CDR3 protein: CASQAVYGYTF; CDR3 DNA: TGTGCCAGTCAGGCAGTCTATGGCTACACCTTC
clone size: -; V gene: TRBV27; J gene: TRBJ2-1; D gene: -; CDR3 protein: CASINRVGVAYNEQFF; CDR3 DNA: TGTGCCAGCATCAATCGGGTGGGAGTGGCCTACAATGAGCAGTTCTTC
clone size: -; V gene: TRBV2; J gene: TRBJ2-5; D gene: TRBD1; CDR3 protein: CASSPGQDQETQYF; CDR3 DNA: TGTGCCAGCAGTCCGGGACAGGACCAAGAGACCCAGTACTTC
clone size: -; V gene: TRBV19; J gene: TRBJ2-1; D gene: -; CDR3 protein: CASSDTGKPPYNEQFF; CDR3 DNA: TGTGCCAGTAGTGACACAGGGAAGCCCCCCTACAATGAGCAGTTCTTC
clone size: -; V gene: TRBV18; J gene: TRBJ2-3; D gene: -; CDR3 protein: CASSPTARDTDTQYF; CDR3 DNA: TGTGCCAGCTCACCAACTGCCCGGGACACAGATACGCAGTATTTT
clone size: -; V gene: TRBV28; J gene: TRBJ1-2; D gene: -; CDR3 protein: CASSPATANYGYTF; CDR3 DNA: TGTGCCAGCAGTCCGGCGACAGCGAACTATGGCTACACCTTC
clone size: -; V gene: TRBV9; J gene: TRBJ1-2; D gene: -; CDR3 protein: CASSADMGGYGYTF; CDR3 DNA: TGTGCCAGCAGCGCGGACATGGGGGGCTATGGCTACACCTTC
clone size: -; V gene: TRBV30; J gene: TRBJ1-1; D gene: -; CDR3 protein: CAWGTGNTEAFF; CDR3 DNA: TGTGCCTGGGGCACAGGGAACACTGAAGCTTTCTTT
clone size: few; V gene: TRBV7-3; J gene: TRBJ2-2; D gene: TRBD2; CDR3 protein: CASSSLAGTGELFF; CDR3 DNA: TGTGCCAGCAGCTCACTAGCGGGGACCGGGGAGCTGTTTTTT
clone size: -; V gene: TRBV7-9; J gene: TRBJ2-7; D gene: -; CDR3 protein: CASSPTSREQYF; CDR3 DNA: TGTGCCAGCAGCCCAACTTCGCGGGAGCAGTACTTC
clone size: -; V gene: TRBV7-3; J gene: TRBJ2-1; D gene: TRBD2; CDR3 protein: CASSRTSGYNEQFF; CDR3 DNA: TGTGCCAGCAGCCGGACTAGCGGCTACAATGAGCAGTTCTTC
clone size: -; V gene: TRBV5-4; J gene: TRBJ2-1; D gene: -; CDR3 protein: CASSLGAGRDNEQFF; CDR3 DNA: TGTGCCAGCAGCTTGGGGGCGGGACGCGACAATGAGCAGTTCTTC
clone size: -; V gene: TRBV7-3; J gene: TRBJ2-1; D gene: TRBD2; CDR3 protein: CASSSIAGAQGDEQFF; CDR3 DNA: TGTGCCAGCAGCTCCATAGCGGGGGCCCAAGGGGATGAGCAGTTCTTC
clone size: -; V gene: TRBV7-9; J gene: TRBJ1-1; D gene: TRBD1; CDR3 protein: CASSPSGQGSRAEAFF; CDR3 DNA: TGTGCCAGCAGCCCCTCGGGACAGGGGTCACGGGCTGAGGCTTTCTTT
clone size: -; V gene: TRBV2; J gene: TRBJ1-1; D gene: -; CDR3 protein: CASSVGPQVHTEAFF; CDR3 DNA: TGTGCCAGCAGTGTGGGTCCCCAGGTCCACACTGAAGCTTTCTTT
clone size: -; V gene: TRBV9; J gene: TRBJ1-1; D gene: TRBD1; CDR3 protein: CASSPGTGNTEAFF; CDR3 DNA: TGTGCCAGCAGCCCAGGGACAGGGAACACTGAAGCTTTCTTT
clone size: -; V gene: TRBV27; J gene: TRBJ1-5; D gene: -; CDR3 protein: CASSHRVQPQHF; CDR3 DNA: TGTGCCAGCAGTCACAGGGTCCAGCCCCAGCATTTT
clone size: -; V gene: TRBV28; J gene: TRBJ1-5; D gene: TRBD1; CDR3 protein: CASSPSPGQYSNQPQHF; CDR3 DNA: TGTGCCAGCAGTCCTTCCCCGGGACAGTATAGCAATCAGCCCCAGCATTTT
clone size: once; V gene: TRBV4-3; J gene: TRBJ1-1; D gene: -; CDR3 protein: CASSQALGVEAFF; CDR3 DNA: TGCGCCAGCAGCCAAGCCCTGGGAGTTGAAGCTTTCTTT
clone size: once; V gene: TRBV7-9; J gene: TRBJ2-7; D gene: TRBD2; CDR3 protein: CASSSRTSGSSYEQYF; CDR3 DNA: TGTGCCAGCAGCTCTCGGACTAGCGGGAGCTCCTACGAGCAGTACTTC
clone size: -; V gene: TRBV19; J gene: TRBJ1-2; D gene: -; CDR3 protein: CASSRSGTAGYTF; CDR3 DNA: TGTGCCAGTAGTAGGTCCGGAACAGCCGGCTACACCTTC